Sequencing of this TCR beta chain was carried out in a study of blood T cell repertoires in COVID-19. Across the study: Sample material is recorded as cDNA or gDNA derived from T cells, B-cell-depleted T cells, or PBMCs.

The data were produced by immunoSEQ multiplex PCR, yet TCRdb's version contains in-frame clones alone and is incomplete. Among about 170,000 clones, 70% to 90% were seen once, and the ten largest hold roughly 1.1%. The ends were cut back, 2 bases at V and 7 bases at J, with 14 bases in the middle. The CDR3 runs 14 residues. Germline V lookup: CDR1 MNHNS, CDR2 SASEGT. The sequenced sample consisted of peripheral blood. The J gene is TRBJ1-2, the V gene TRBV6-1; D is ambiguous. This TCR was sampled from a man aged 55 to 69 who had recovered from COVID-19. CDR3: CASSESIQAGGYTF. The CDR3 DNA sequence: TGTGCCAGCAGTGAATCCATTCAGGCAGGTGGCTACACCTTC.